This TCR beta chain was obtained from a study of immune evolution from preneoplasia to lung adenocarcinoma. This clone showed up just a few times. Its antigen remains unknown. TCRdb's table, derived via immunoSEQ multiplex PCR, lists solely in-frame clones and lacks some. The table lists approximately 4,900 clones, roughly 79% of them singletons. Points from the study as a whole: Top clone frequencies peaked in normal lung, apparently declining through invasive adenocarcinoma.

This CDR3 spans 15 amino acids. The ends lost 5 bases at V and 4 bases at J; junction bases unmatched: 9. In germline, CDR1 is MNHNS, CDR2 SASEGT. The V gene is TRBV6-1, the J gene TRBJ1-2, with 8 bases aligning to TRBD1. This sequence originates from a person aged 55 to 75 with lung adenocarcinoma. The sequencing input was FFPE normal lung tissue adjacent to the tumor. The CDR3 is CASSNRQGLVYGYTF. In nucleotides, the CDR3 is TGTGCCAGCAGTAACCGACAGGGGTTGGTCTATGGCTACACCTTC.